This TCR beta chain was found in a study of cytomegalovirus exposure and HLA in healthy donors. The CDR3 is 14 amino acids. Between the trimmed V and J ends, which lost 2 bases and 4 bases, there was a span of 8 bases. Germline V gene data show CDR1 as MNHEY and CDR2 as SVGAGI. Only a few counts were recorded for this clone. Produced via immunoSEQ multiplex PCR; TCRdb's table is partial and in-frame only. The repertoire holds 200,000 to 300,000 clones, about 90% seen once, with 3% to 3.5% in the top ten. This receptor was obtained from a woman younger than 45 in good health and CMV-seronegative. The sequenced material came from PBMCs. The J gene is TRBJ2-2, the V gene TRBV6-5; perhaps D is TRBD1 or TRBD2 (5 bases each). CDR3 region: CASSYEGSTGELFF. CDR3 coding DNA: TGTGCCAGCAGTTACGAGGGGAGCACCGGGGAGCTGTTTTTT.